Only a few counts were recorded for the clone carrying this T cell receptor beta chain. The antigen is undetermined. This sample was taken from a study of T cell repertoires in cytomegalovirus infection. Across the whole study: Public TCR beta signatures provided an indication of both CMV infection and a matching HLA type.

Each CDR3 protein gets one entry after TCRdb re-called the reads with MiXCR. The profile covers around 530,000 distinct CDR3 sequences, with approximately 17% appearing a single time and approximately 24% taken by the ten largest. Study-level points and caveats: Across the ex vivo response, the dominant clonotypes were HLA-C-restricted CMV-specific TCR beta clonotypes.

Sequenced input: CD8+ T cells from PBMCs. The origin of this receptor is a human donor in good health (CMV status not recorded). Some clones in this sample may be carry-over from other donors' samples.

The CDR3 DNA follows: TGCGCCAGCAGCCAAAATAGCGGGAGGGGGCGGGAGACCCAGTACTTC. Amino acid sequence: CASSQNSGRGRETQYF. This sequence joins TRBV4-1 and TRBJ2-5; 11 bases match TRBD2. The CDR3 extends over 16 amino acids. The junction had 7 bases not matched to a gene; V was cut back by 2 bases and J by 5 bases. Germline values: CDR1 MGHRA, CDR2 YSYEKL.